This T cell receptor (beta chain) was identified during a study of T cell clonality in common variable immunodeficiency. Findings of the study overall: Reportedly, TCR beta sequences from common variable immunodeficiency showed fewer deletions and N-nucleotide insertions.

This clone was picked up many times. What it binds is unknown. The read finishes 3 residues shy of the CDR3 end, and the germline J gene is used to complete it. Diagnosis required reduced IgG, IgA and/or IgM with specific antibody deficiency. CVID subjects were around 14 female and 25 to 35 male, aged roughly 9 to 70. Most patients and controls had Caucasian heritage. For at least one year, all CVID subjects received replacement immunoglobulin. The CDR3 has 15 residues. Germline V lookup: CDR1 SGHTA, CDR2 FQGNSA. The V end was cut by 8 bases, the J end by 1 base, with 16 bases between. Using immunoSEQ multiplex PCR, the repertoire was profiled, and TCRdb retains in-frame clones only, with some absent. This sample has about 33,000 clones, each found more than once.

V gene TRBV7-2 combines with J gene TRBJ2-3; possible D gene TRBD2, 5 bases. The sequenced material came from peripheral blood mononuclear cells. This clonotype was obtained from a human donor with common variable immunodeficiency. The chain's CDR3 is CASRSRRGGTDTQYF. CDR3 DNA (partial): TGTGCCAGCCGCAGCCGCCGGGGAGGCACAGATACG. Variable domain in full (rest from reference TRBV7-2 and TRBJ2-3): GAGVSQSPSNKVTEKGKDVELRCDPISGHTALYWYRQSLGQGLEFLIYFQGNSAPDKSGLPSDRFSAERTGGSVSTLTIQRTQQEDSAVYLCASRSRRGGTDTQYFGPGTRLTVL.